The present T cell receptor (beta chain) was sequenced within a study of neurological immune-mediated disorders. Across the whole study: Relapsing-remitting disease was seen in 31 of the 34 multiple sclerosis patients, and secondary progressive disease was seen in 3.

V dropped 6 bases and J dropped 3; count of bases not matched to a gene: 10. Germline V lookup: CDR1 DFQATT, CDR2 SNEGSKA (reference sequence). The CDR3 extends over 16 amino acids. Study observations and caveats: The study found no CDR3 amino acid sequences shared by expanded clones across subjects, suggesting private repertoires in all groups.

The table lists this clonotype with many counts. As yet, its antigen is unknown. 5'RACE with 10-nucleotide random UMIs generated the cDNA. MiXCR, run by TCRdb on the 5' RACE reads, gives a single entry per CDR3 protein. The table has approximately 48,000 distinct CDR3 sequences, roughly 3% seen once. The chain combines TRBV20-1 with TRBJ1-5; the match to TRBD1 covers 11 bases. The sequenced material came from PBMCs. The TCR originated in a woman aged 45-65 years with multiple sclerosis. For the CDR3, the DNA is TGCAGTGCGGGGGGACAGGGGGATTCGGTCAATCAGCCCCAGCATTTT. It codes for CSAGGQGDSVNQPQHF.